This T cell receptor (beta chain) was found in a study of OX40 agonist ivuxolimab in advanced cancers. Background on the whole study: Ivuxolimab was a fully human IgG2 agonistic monoclonal antibody targeting the costimulatory receptor OX40 (CD134). Intravenous ivuxolimab was administered to patients every 2 weeks at six dose levels: 0.01, 0.1, 0.3, 1.5, 3 and 10 mg/kg. Of the roughly 50 dose-escalation patients, hepatocellular carcinoma was present in around 20, melanoma in approximately 15, renal cell carcinoma in 9 and head and neck cancer in 9. In the dose-escalation cohort, 82.7% of patients were male, and the mean age was approximately 60 years with a range of about 20 to 80. Patients were allowed to have had prior anti-PD-1, anti-PD-L1 or anti-CTLA-4 therapy, and 40% of the dose-escalation patients had previously received checkpoint inhibitors. Partial responses were achieved by three dose-escalation patients, of whom one had hepatocellular carcinoma and two had cutaneous melanoma. The point of sequencing TCRbeta in the periphery was to test whether ivuxolimab changed TCR sequence diversity and drove clonal T-cell expansion. The paper covers the monotherapy dose-escalation part of the phase I ivuxolimab trial, which included N of about 56 patients. Findings and caveats that apply to the study as a whole: The antigen specificity of the peripheral T cells that underwent clonal expansion was not determined. At doses of 0.1 to 3.0 mg/kg, clonal expansion of both CD4+ and CD8+ T cells in blood was seen between baseline and week 6. On average, CD8+ T cells showed more expanded clones than CD4+ T cells after ivuxolimab. In the 0.1-3.0 mg/kg groups, partial responders were among the patients with the lowest normalized peripheral clonal expansion, particularly in CD8+ T cells. Low levels of normalized T-cell clonal expansion were also shown by some nonresponding patients.

Genomic DNA was extracted from sorted cells for sequencing of the TCRbeta CDR3 region. The immunoSEQ Assay was used for sequencing of TCRbeta CDR3 regions. Drawn from immuneACCESS, this table holds only the in-frame rearrangements with V and J called that TCRdb kept. Clones are partly lost; checked studies trace under half to an unresolved V gene and leave the rest unexplained. This sample has tens of thousands of clones in its table, and over 75% of those were observed once. The top ten clones comprise under 0.65% of the sample. About this clone: Its antigen target is currently unknown. No quality values exist for individual bases; no much larger clone is one base distant.

Patients with a history of autoimmune disease or receiving systemic immunosuppression were excluded from the trial. Peripheral blood for TCR sequencing was collected from all dose cohorts at baseline, on cycle 4 day 1, and on cycle 7 day 1. Samples came from an open-label, multicenter, first-in-human phase I dose-escalation trial of ivuxolimab. The trial enrolled adults with locally advanced or metastatic head and neck squamous cell, hepatocellular, melanoma or renal cell carcinoma. Before TCR sequencing, CD4+ T cells and CD8+ T cells from peripheral blood were sorted into separate populations. The CDR3, cysteine through phenylalanine, is 13 amino acids long. The only DNA kept is the CDR3, 39 bases in frame from the first base. V is pared back by 0 bases and J by 8 bases, with 10 bases lying between the germline termini. CDR1 and CDR2 are read off the germline V gene (reference sequence) as GTSNPN and SVGIG.

The sequences come from CD4+ or CD8+ T cells sorted from blood, collected in a trial of the OX40 agonist ivuxolimab. The sequence joins TRBV30 to TRBJ1-4, with the D gene uncertain. The source of this sequence is an adult with an advanced solid tumor such as melanoma, head and neck, liver or kidney cancer. DNA sequence: TGTGCCTGGAGTGTACGGGTTCGGGAAAAACTGTTTTTT. This is translated as CAWSVRVREKLFF.